This T cell receptor beta chain came from a study of blood T cell repertoires in COVID-19 (dated by TCRdb to about 2020). In the study overall: Samples covering the acute and convalescent phases of COVID-19 were provided by collaborators in the United States, Italy and Spain. The prospective study material was composed of cDNA or gDNA derived from T cells, B-cell-depleted T cells, or PBMCs. Subjects who had been exposed to COVID-19, were actively infected with it, or had recovered from it provided the deeply sampled blood TCRbeta repertoires that made up the dataset. A freely available public database, intended as a resource for researchers studying the immune response to SARS-CoV-2, is where the repertoires were released. The samples were drawn from two sources: the first 160 participants of the ongoing ImmuneRACE study, and fewer than 1,500 subjects contributed by 6 global collaborators. A de-identified subject ID, COVID-19 status, age in years and sex were almost always included in the sample metadata. Where HLA class I and class II types were available, the types were taken from metadata supplied by the sample provider, not from assay-based typing.

Its CDR3 holds 14 amino acids, cysteine through phenylalanine. Just CDR3 DNA is preserved here, 42 bases in frame from base 1. V is reduced by 4 bases and J by 6 bases, leaving a spacing of 14 bases between them. CDR1 and CDR2 were assigned from the germline V gene as SGHRS and YFSETQ. This clone came up once. It lacks a known antigen. The record has no base qualities; no much larger clone is one base away. TCRbeta CDR3 regions were amplified from genomic DNA using the immunoSEQ Assay, a bias-controlled multiplex PCR. The authors' pipeline ran thus. Within the assay, amplification of reference gene primers was used to estimate how many nucleated cells each sample contained. Sequence reads were collapsed and filtered to measure the absolute abundance of every unique TCRbeta CDR3 rearrangement. Productive Simpson clonality was computed per sample as the square root of Simpson's diversity index over productive rearrangements. TCRdb holds this immuneACCESS table with in-frame rearrangements only. Some clones are missing; in checked studies, unresolved V genes explain under half, and the rest has no known cause. V and J calls and clone size are given by that table; D and trimming were obtained from the DNA. This sample holds under 250,000 clones; about 89% were observed only once. The ten largest clones capture about 1.6% of the sample.

A second Seattle source provided samples from volunteer blood donors who had recovered from COVID-19. Whole blood was collected in K2EDTA tubes by collaborating institutions according to the institutions' own protocols. For TCRbeta analysis, collaborator samples were shipped as frozen whole blood, as isolated PBMCs, or as DNA extracted from either sample type. Overall study results and their limits: The quantity of clinical and demographic metadata differed by source and by participant and was supplied without curation.

The V and J segments used are TRBV5-1 and TRBJ2-1; TRBD2 is possibly the D segment (5 matching bases). The clonotype was recovered from a woman in her sixties or seventies who had recovered from COVID-19. The specimen was peripheral blood. For the CDR3, the sequence is CASSLFRETNEQFF. The DNA is as follows: TGCGCCAGCAGCCTTTTCCGGGAAACCAATGAGCAGTTCTTC.